This entry features one TCR beta chain sequence. What it recognizes is unknown. These data come from a study of OX40 agonist ivuxolimab in advanced cancers. Study-wide background: Ivuxolimab, an agonist antibody against OX40 (CD134), was given to patients. People in dose escalation had one of these cancers: hepatocellular carcinoma, melanoma, renal cell or head and neck cancer.

Generated by immunoSEQ multiplex PCR, the TCRdb table keeps only in-frame clones and is missing some. Counted here are tens of thousands of clones, roughly nine tenths occurring once; the ten biggest clones make up 2.6%. Findings and caveats of the study: CD4+ and CD8+ T cells in blood underwent clonal expansion by week 6 at 0.1 to 3.0 mg/kg.

The investigators sampled blood at baseline, at cycle 4 day 1, and at cycle 7 day 1. The sequencing here drew on CD4+ or CD8+ T cells sorted from blood, taken in a trial of the OX40 agonist ivuxolimab. The receptor was isolated from an adult with an advanced solid tumor such as melanoma, head and neck, liver or kidney cancer.

The CDR3 bases are TGTGCCAGCAGTTCCGAACAGGGTGGCCGAGATAAGCAGTACTTC. As protein: CASSSEQGGRDKQYF. V and J are TRBV27 and TRBJ2-7, with D perhaps matching TRBD1 (6 bases). This CDR3 comprises 15 residues. Per germline, CDR1 MNHEY and CDR2 SMNVEV (reference sequence). V lost 4 bases and J lost 8, with 21 bases in between.